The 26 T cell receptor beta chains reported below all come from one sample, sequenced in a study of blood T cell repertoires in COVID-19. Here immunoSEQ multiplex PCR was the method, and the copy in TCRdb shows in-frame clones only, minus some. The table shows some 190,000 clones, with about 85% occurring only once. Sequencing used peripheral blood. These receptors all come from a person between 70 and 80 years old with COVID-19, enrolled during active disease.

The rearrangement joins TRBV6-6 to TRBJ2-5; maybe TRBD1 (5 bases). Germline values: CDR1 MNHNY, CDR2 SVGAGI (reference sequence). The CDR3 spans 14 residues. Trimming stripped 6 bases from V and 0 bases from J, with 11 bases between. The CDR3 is CASRGAANQETQYF. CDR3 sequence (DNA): TGTGCCAGCAGAGGGGCGGCTAACCAAGAGACCCAGTACTTC.

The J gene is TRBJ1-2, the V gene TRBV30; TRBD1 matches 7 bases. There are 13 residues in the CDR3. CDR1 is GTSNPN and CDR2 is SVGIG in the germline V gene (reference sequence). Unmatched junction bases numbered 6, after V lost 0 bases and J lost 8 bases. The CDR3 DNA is TGTGCCTGGAGTGTAAATCAGGGGGTCGGCTACACCTTC. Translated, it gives CAWSVNQGVGYTF.

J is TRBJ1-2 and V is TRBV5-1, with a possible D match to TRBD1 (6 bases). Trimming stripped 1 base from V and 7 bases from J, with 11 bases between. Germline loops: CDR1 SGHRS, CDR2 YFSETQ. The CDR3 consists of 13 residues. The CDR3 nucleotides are TGCGCCAGCAGCTTGAGGGCAGGGGCTGGCTACACCTTC. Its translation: CASSLRAGAGYTF.

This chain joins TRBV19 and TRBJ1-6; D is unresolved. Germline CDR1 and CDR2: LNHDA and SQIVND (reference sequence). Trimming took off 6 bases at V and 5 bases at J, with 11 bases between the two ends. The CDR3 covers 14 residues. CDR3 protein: CASSSDNDNSPLHF. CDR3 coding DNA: TGTGCCAGTAGCTCAGACAACGATAATTCACCCCTCCACTTT.

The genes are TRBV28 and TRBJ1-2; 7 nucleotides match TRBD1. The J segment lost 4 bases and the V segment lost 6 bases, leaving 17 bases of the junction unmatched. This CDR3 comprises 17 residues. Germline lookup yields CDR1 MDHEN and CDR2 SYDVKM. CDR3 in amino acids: CASSLRQGGPVGYGYTF. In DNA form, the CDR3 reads TGTGCCAGCAGCTTAAGACAGGGTGGACCTGTTGGCTATGGCTACACCTTC.

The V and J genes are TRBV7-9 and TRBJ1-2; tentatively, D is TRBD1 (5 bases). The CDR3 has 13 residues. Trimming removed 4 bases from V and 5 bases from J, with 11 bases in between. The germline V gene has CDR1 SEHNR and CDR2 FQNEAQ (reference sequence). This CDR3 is CASSYDSLYGYTF. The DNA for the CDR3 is TGTGCCAGCAGCTACGACAGTCTTTATGGCTACACCTTC.

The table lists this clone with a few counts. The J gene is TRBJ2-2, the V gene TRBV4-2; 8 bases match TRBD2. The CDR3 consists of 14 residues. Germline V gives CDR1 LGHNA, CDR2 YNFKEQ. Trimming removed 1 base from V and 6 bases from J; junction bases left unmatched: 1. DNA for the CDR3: TGTGCCAGCAGCCAAGCGGGAGGGCCCGGGGAGCTGTTTTTT. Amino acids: CASSQAGGPGELFF.

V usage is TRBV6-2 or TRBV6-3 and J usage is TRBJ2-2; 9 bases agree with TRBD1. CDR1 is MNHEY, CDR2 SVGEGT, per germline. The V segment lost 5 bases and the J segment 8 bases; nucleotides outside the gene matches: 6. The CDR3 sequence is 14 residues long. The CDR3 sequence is CASSAHRGPGELFF. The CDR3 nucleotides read TGTGCCAGCAGTGCGCACAGGGGGCCAGGGGAGCTGTTTTTT.

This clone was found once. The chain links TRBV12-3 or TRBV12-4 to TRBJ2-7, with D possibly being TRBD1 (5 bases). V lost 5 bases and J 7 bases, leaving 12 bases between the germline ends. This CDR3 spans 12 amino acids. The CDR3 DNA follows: TGTGCCAGCAGTACCGACAGCTTTGAGCAGTACTTC. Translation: CASSTDSFEQYF.

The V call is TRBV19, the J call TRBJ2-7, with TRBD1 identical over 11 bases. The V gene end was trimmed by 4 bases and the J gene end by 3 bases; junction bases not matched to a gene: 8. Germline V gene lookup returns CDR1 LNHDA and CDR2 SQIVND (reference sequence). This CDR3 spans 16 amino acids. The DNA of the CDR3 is TGTGCCAGTAGTACTCTAACCGGGACAGGGGGCTACGAGCAGTACTTC. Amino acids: CASSTLTGTGGYEQYF.

The DNA for the CDR3 is TGTGCCAGCAGCCCACGGTCGCCTCTAGCCCTGAACACTGAAGCTTTCTTT. Translated, it gives CASSPRSPLALNTEAFF. The rearrangement joins TRBV3-1 (or the pseudogene TRBV3-2) to TRBJ1-1; D is ambiguous. V was clipped by 4 bases and J by 0 bases, with 18 bases between them. Germline CDR1 is LGHDT and CDR2 is YNNKEL (reference sequence). The CDR3 covers 17 residues.

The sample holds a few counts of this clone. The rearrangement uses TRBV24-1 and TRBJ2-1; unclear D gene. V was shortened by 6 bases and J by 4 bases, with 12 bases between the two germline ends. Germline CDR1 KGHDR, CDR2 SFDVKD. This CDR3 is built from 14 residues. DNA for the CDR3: TGTGCCACCAGTCGTCGAGGAGCTTACAATGAGCAGTTCTTC. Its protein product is CATSRRGAYNEQFF.

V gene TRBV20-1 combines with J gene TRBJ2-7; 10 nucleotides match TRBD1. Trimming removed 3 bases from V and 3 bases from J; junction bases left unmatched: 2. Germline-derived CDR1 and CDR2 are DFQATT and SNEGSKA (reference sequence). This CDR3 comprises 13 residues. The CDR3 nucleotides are TGCAGTGCTAGTAGGGACAGGGGCTACGAGCAGTACTTC. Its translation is CSASRDRGYEQYF.

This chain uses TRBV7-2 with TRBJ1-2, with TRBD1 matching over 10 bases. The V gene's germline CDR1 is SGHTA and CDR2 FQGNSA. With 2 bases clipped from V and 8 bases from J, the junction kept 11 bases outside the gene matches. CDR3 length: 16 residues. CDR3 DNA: TGTGCCAGCAGCTTAACAGGGACAGGGGTAACTTGGGGCTACACCTTC. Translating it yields CASSLTGTGVTWGYTF.

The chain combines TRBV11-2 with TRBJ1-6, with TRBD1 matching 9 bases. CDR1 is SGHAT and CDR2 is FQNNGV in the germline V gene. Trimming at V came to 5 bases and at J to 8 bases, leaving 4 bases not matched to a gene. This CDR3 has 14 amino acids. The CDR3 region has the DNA TGTGCCAGCAGCCCGAACAGGGGGCATTCACCCCTCCACTTT. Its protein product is CASSPNRGHSPLHF.

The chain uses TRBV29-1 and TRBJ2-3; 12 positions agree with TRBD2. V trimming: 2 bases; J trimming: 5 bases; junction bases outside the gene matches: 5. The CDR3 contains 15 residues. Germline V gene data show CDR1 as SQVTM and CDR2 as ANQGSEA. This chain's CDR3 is CSVEPPTSGGDTQYF. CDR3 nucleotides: TGCAGCGTTGAACCTCCGACTAGCGGGGGAGATACGCAGTATTTT.

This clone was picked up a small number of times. DNA for the CDR3: TGCAGCGTGGACACGAAGAACACCGGGGAGCTGTTTTTT. Translated: CSVDTKNTGELFF. V and J are TRBV29-1 and TRBJ2-2; D may be TRBD1 (5 bases). CDR1 is SQVTM, CDR2 ANQGSEA, per germline. The CDR3 has 13 residues. Trimming took 6 bases from V and 1 from J, leaving 9 bases between them.

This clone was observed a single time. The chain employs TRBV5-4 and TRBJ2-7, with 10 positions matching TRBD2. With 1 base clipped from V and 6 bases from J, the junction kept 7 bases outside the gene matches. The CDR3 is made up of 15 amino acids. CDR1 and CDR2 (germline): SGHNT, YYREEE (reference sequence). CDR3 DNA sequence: TGTGCCAGCAGCTTGATGCTAGCGGGAGTCGGCGAGCAGTACTTC. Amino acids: CASSLMLAGVGEQYF.

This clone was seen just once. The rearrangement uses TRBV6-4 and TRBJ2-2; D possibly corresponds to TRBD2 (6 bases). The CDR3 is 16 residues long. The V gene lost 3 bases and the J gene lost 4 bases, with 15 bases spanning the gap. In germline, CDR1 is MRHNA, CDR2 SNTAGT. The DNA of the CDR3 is TGTGCCAGCAGTGAAGCGGCGGGGACCTCCACCGGGGAGCTGTTTTTT. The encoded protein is CASSEAAGTSTGELFF.

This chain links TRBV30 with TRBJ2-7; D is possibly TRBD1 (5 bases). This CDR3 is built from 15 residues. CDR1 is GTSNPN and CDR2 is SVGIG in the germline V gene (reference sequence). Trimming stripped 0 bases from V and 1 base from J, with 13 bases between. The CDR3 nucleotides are TGTGCCTGGAGTGTTGGGGCCCAACAGTCCTACGAGCAGTACTTC. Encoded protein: CAWSVGAQQSYEQYF.

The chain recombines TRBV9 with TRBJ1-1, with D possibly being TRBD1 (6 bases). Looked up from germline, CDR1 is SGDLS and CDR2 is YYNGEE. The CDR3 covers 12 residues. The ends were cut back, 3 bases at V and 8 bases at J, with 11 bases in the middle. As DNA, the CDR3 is TGTGCCAGCAGCGGCCGGACAGCAGAAGCTTTCTTT. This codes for CASSGRTAEAFF. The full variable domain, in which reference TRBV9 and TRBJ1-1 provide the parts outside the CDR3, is DSGVTQTPKHLITATGQRVTLRCSPRSGDLSVYWYQQSLDQGLQFLIQYYNGEERAKGNILERFSAQQFPDLHSELNLSSLELGDSALYFCASSGRTAEAFFGQGTRLTVV.

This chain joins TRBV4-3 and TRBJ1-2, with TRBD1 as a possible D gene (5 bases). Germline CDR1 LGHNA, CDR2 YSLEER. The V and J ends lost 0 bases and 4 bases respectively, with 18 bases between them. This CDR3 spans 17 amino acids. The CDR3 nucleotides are TGCGCCAGCAGCCAAGACCATACGACAGTCCGTAGCTATGGCTACACCTTC. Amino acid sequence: CASSQDHTTVRSYGYTF.

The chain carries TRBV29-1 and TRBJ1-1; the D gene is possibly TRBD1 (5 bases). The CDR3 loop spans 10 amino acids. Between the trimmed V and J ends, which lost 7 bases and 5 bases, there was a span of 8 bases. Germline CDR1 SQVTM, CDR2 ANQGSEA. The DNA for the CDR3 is TGCAGCGCTGGGGGGACTGAAGCTTTCTTT. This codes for CSAGGTEAFF.

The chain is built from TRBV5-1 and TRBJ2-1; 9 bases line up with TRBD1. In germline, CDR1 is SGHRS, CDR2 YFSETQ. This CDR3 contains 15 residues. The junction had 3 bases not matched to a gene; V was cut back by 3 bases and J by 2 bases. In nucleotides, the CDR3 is TGCGCCAGCAGCTCAGGGGACAGGGCCTACAATGAGCAGTTCTTC. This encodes CASSSGDRAYNEQFF.

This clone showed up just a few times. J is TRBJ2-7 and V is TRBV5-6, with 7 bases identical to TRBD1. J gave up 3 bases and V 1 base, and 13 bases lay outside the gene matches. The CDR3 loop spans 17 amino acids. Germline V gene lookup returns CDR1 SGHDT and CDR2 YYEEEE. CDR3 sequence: CASSLLPYRDSNYEQYF. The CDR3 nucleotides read TGTGCCAGCAGCTTGCTCCCCTACCGGGACAGTAACTACGAGCAGTACTTC.

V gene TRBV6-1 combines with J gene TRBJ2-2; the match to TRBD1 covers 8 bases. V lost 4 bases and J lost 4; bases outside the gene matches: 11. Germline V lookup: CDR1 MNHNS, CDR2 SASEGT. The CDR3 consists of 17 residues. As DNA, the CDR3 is TGTGCCAGCAGTGGTGATGCAGGGGGCTCAAGCACCGGGGAGCTGTTTTTT. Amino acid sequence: CASSGDAGGSSTGELFF.